A single sample gave rise to the 2 T cell receptor beta chains below, sequenced in a study of blood T cell repertoires in COVID-19. Clones were read by immunoSEQ multiplex PCR, and TCRdb kept only the in-frame ones, dropping some. The sample includes a few hundred thousand clones, roughly 90% of them seen just once. The sequencing input was peripheral blood. These receptor sequences come from a woman younger than 45 with COVID-19, enrolled during active disease.

The chain has TRBV2 and TRBJ1-1; 7 nucleotides match TRBD1. Germline lookup yields CDR1 SNHLY and CDR2 FYNNEI. The CDR3 is 14 residues long. Trimming took 4 bases from V and 0 from J; bases not matched to a gene: 2. CDR3 sequence reads: CASSGGQLNTEAFF. The CDR3, as DNA: TGTGCCAGCAGTGGGGGACAGTTGAACACTGAAGCTTTCTTT.

This clone occurred once. The rearrangement joins TRBV5-8 to TRBJ1-3, with D perhaps TRBD1 (6 bases). Germline V gene data show CDR1 as SGHTS and CDR2 as YDEGEE. This CDR3 comprises 16 residues. The V gene lost 0 bases and the J gene lost 2 bases, with 12 bases spanning the gap. The CDR3: CASSLAYREPGNTIYF. In DNA form, the CDR3 reads TGTGCCAGCAGCTTGGCGTACAGGGAGCCTGGAAACACCATATATTTT.